The 21 T cell receptor beta chains reported below all come from one sample, sequenced in a study of blood T cell repertoires in COVID-19. Here immunoSEQ multiplex PCR was the method, and the copy in TCRdb shows in-frame clones only, minus some. This table holds over 100,000 clones, roughly 91% found once. The sequenced material came from peripheral blood. These receptors all come from a man in his 60s with COVID-19, enrolled during active disease.

The chain couples TRBV6-6 to TRBJ1-2; TRBD1 aligns across 7 bases. The junction had 12 bases not matched to a gene; V was cut back by 5 bases and J by 6 bases. Germline V lookup: CDR1 MNHNY, CDR2 SVGAGI (reference sequence). The CDR3 sequence is 15 residues long. CDR3 protein: CASSLRQGGNNGYTF. DNA of the CDR3: TGTGCCAGCAGTCTAAGACAGGGAGGAAATAATGGCTACACCTTC.

This sequence joins TRBV15 and TRBJ2-7; 7 nucleotides align to TRBD1. The CDR3 consists of 13 residues. The germline V gene encodes CDR1 LNHNV and CDR2 YYDKDF (reference sequence). J gave up 3 bases and V 4 bases, and 3 bases lay outside the gene matches. CDR3 region: CATSTGQIYEQYF. CDR3 coding DNA: TGTGCCACCAGCACGGGACAGATCTACGAGCAGTACTTC.

V and J are TRBV12-5 and TRBJ1-3; 8 nucleotides line up with TRBD1. The CDR3 runs 14 residues. V shed 5 bases and J 4 bases; nucleotides not matched to a gene: 4. Germline V gives CDR1 LGHNT, CDR2 FRNRAP. CDR3 residues: CASGPGDRGNTIYF. For the CDR3, the DNA is TGTGCTAGTGGTCCCGGGGACAGGGGAAACACCATATATTTT.

This clone was recorded once. The rearrangement links TRBV5-8 to TRBJ1-6; 7 bases align to TRBD1. Trimming at V came to 0 bases and at J to 8 bases, leaving 8 bases not matched to a gene. The CDR3 runs 16 residues. CDR1 is SGHTS, CDR2 YDEGEE, per germline. CDR3: CASSLVMAGGHSPLHF. CDR3 DNA: TGTGCCAGCAGCTTGGTCATGGCAGGGGGACATTCACCCCTCCACTTT. The whole variable domain, filled in from reference TRBV5-8 and TRBJ1-6, reads EAGVTQSPTHLIKTRGQQATLRCSPISGHTSVYWYQQALGLGLQFLLWYDEGEERNRGNFPPRFSGRQFPNYSSELNVNALELEDSALYLCASSLVMAGGHSPLHFGNGTRLTVT.

This clone occurred once. The rearrangement links TRBV30 to TRBJ2-5, with 10 bases matching TRBD2. V gave up 4 bases and J gave up 5 bases; unmatched junction bases: 10. The V gene's germline CDR1 is GTSNPN and CDR2 SVGIG (reference sequence). The CDR3 is 15 residues long. The CDR3 is CAWMRSGGARETQYF. CDR3 in DNA: TGTGCCTGGATGAGAAGCGGGGGGGCGCGGGAGACCCAGTACTTC.

The chain links TRBV6-5 to TRBJ2-2, with a weak D call TRBD1 (6 bases). Per germline, CDR1 MNHEY and CDR2 SVGAGI. Trimming took off 10 bases at V and 4 bases at J, with 19 bases between the two ends. The CDR3 spans 15 residues. DNA of the CDR3: TGTGCCATTGGGACCGGGACAACGGGCACCGGGGAGCTGTTTTTT. This encodes CAIGTGTTGTGELFF.

The gene calls are TRBV15 and TRBJ2-7, with D tentatively TRBD2 (6 bases). Trimming removed 3 bases at V and 5 bases at J, with 8 bases between. Germline-derived CDR1 and CDR2 are LNHNV and YYDKDF (reference sequence). The CDR3 length is 12 residues. The CDR3 here is CATSRGGHEQYF. The DNA of the CDR3 is TGTGCCACCAGCAGGGGGGGTCACGAGCAGTACTTC.

The V call is TRBV19, the J call TRBJ1-4; TRBD1 aligns across 9 bases. After removal of 8 bases from V and 0 bases from J, the junction contained 4 bases not matched to a gene. This CDR3 has 15 amino acids. CDR1 and CDR2 (germline): LNHDA, SQIVND (reference sequence). CDR3 sequence reads: CASAGQGTTNEKLFF. The CDR3 DNA follows: TGTGCCAGTGCGGGACAGGGTACAACTAATGAAAAACTGTTTTTT.

The CDR3 loop is CASSSHPGNEKLFF. CDR3 DNA sequence: TGTGCCAGCAGTTCACATCCAGGGAATGAAAAACTGTTTTTT. The V call is TRBV6-2 or TRBV6-3, the J call TRBJ1-4; the D gene is possibly TRBD1 (5 bases). V lost 4 bases and J lost 5, with 11 bases in between. In germline, CDR1 is MNHEY, CDR2 SVGEGT. CDR3 length: 14 residues.

This clone was recorded once. The V gene is TRBV14, the J gene TRBJ1-1; D perhaps matches TRBD1 (6 bases). Germline V CDR1 and CDR2: SGHDN, FVKESK. The CDR3 contains 13 residues. V shed 4 bases and J shed 1 base, with 7 bases lying between them. The CDR3 spells CASSLGGNTEAFF. The CDR3 DNA is TGTGCCAGCAGCCTAGGGGGGAACACTGAAGCTTTCTTT.

The J gene is TRBJ1-6, the V gene TRBV18; 8 bases are a match to TRBD1. CDR1 and CDR2 (germline): KGHSH, LQKENI. This CDR3 is built from 21 residues. Losses at the gene ends were 1 base for V and 0 bases for J; bases not matched to a gene: 14. CDR3 sequence reads: CASSPLSPGGAGPSYNSPLHF. The CDR3 nucleotides are TGTGCCAGCTCACCACTTTCTCCAGGGGGCGCGGGCCCCTCCTATAATTCACCCCTCCACTTT.

On this clone: At the DNA level, this CDR3 is encoded by other sequences in the same sample as well. The chain uses TRBV5-4 and TRBJ1-1; D is unclear. Per the germline V gene, CDR1 is SGHNT and CDR2 is YYREEE (reference sequence). Trimming removed 2 bases from V and 3 bases from J, with 8 bases in between. The CDR3 is 13 residues long. CDR3: CASSLDRDTEAFF. The CDR3 coding sequence is TGTGCCAGCAGCTTAGATCGGGACACTGAAGCTTTCTTT.

The chain employs TRBV6-1 and TRBJ2-7; maybe TRBD2 (5 bases). The CDR3 spans 13 residues. Trimming removed 3 bases from V and 4 bases from J, with 10 bases in between. Germline lookup yields CDR1 MNHNS and CDR2 SASEGT. CDR3 protein: CASSEVPGYEQYF. The CDR3 region has the DNA TGTGCCAGCAGTGAGGTCCCGGGATACGAGCAGTACTTC.

The V call is TRBV13, the J call TRBJ1-2; possible D gene TRBD1, 5 bases. The CDR3 totals 15 residues. CDR1 and CDR2 from the germline V gene are PRHDT and FYEKMQ (reference sequence). Trimming took 1 base from V and 6 from J, leaving 15 bases between them. This CDR3 reads CASSLDWGTGDGYTF. The CDR3 DNA is TGTGCCAGCAGCTTAGATTGGGGGACGGGAGATGGCTACACCTTC.

V usage is TRBV11-3 and J usage is TRBJ2-3, with D perhaps TRBD1 (6 bases). The CDR3 consists of 15 residues. Trimming took off 0 bases at V and 3 bases at J, with 10 bases between the two ends. Germline CDR1 SGHNT, CDR2 YENEEA. The CDR3 spells CASSLDWTATDTQYF. The DNA for the CDR3 is TGTGCCAGCAGCTTAGATTGGACAGCTACAGATACGCAGTATTTT. Using reference TRBV11-3 and TRBJ2-3 for the parts outside the CDR3, the full variable domain is EAGVVQSPRYKIIEKKQPVAFWCNPISGHNTLYWYLQNLGQGPELLIRYENEEAVDDSQLPKDRFSAERLKGVDSTLKIQPAELGDSAVYLCASSLDWTATDTQYFGPGTRLTVL.

V is TRBV12-3 or TRBV12-4 and J is TRBJ2-1; perhaps TRBD1 as D (5 bases). Trimming left V 2 bases short and J 8 bases short, with 10 bases between. There are 13 residues in the CDR3. The CDR3 DNA is TGTGCCAGCAGTTTACCGCAGGGTTATGAGCAGTTCTTC. Protein sequence: CASSLPQGYEQFF.

This clone was recorded only once. This rearrangement joins TRBV5-1 to TRBJ1-1; 12 nucleotides agree with TRBD1. V lost 6 bases and J lost 4; bases outside the gene matches: 16. CDR3 length: 18 amino acids. The germline gives CDR1 SGHRS, CDR2 YFSETQ. CDR3 DNA: TGCGCCAGCACCCAAGGCCGGGACAGGGGGCTCTTGGGCACTGAAGCTTTCTTT. This gives the protein CASTQGRDRGLLGTEAFF.

The genes are TRBV6-1 and TRBJ1-2; 9 bases match TRBD1. Germline CDR1 reads MNHNS; CDR2 reads SASEGT. V lost 4 bases and J lost 6; bases outside the gene matches: 12. The CDR3 runs to 16 residues. The CDR3 is CASSVQGAANVDGYTF. CDR3 nucleotides: TGTGCCAGCAGTGTACAGGGGGCTGCTAACGTGGATGGCTACACCTTC.

This clone was recorded a few times. This sequence joins TRBV19 and TRBJ1-2; 9 nucleotides agree with TRBD1. V lost 4 bases and J lost 6; bases outside the gene matches: 6. CDR3 length equals 14 residues. Per the germline V gene, CDR1 is LNHDA and CDR2 is SQIVND (reference sequence). This CDR3 is CASSNRGLRNGYTF. CDR3 nucleotide sequence: TGTGCCAGTAGTAACAGGGGGCTGAGGAATGGCTACACCTTC.

The chain couples TRBV7-8 to TRBJ1-6, with 8 bases lining up with TRBD1. Germline V lookup: CDR1 SGHVS, CDR2 FQNEAQ. After removal of 2 bases from V and 10 bases from J, the junction contained 10 bases not matched to a gene. The CDR3 is 16 amino acids. CDR3 bases: TGTGCCAGCAGCTTAATGGGCAGGGGGCTAGGGTCACCCCTCCACTTT. The encoded protein is CASSLMGRGLGSPLHF.

This clone has a handful of counts. The rearrangement joins TRBV4-2 to TRBJ1-2, with 7 nucleotides matching TRBD1. This CDR3 has 14 amino acids. Per the germline V gene, CDR1 is LGHNA and CDR2 is YNFKEQ. The V segment lost 4 bases and the J segment 4 bases; nucleotides outside the gene matches: 6. CDR3 sequence: CASSPGTVTYGYTF. The CDR3 DNA follows: TGTGCCAGCAGCCCCGGGACAGTTACCTATGGCTACACCTTC.